One sample yielded the 17 T cell receptor beta chains listed below, sequenced in a study of T cells after yellow fever vaccination. In TCRdb, the 5' RACE reads were re-called with MiXCR into one record per CDR3 protein. Here the sample spans 250,000 to 350,000 distinct CDR3 sequences, 6.8% being singletons. Material: PBMCs, obtained around 45 days after the first yellow fever vaccination. The receptors stem from a man aged 18 to 35 who received the YFV17D yellow fever vaccine.

This clonotype has ten or more counts. CDR3 coding DNA: TGTGCCAGCAGTTACTCAAACCATCGCGGGTATAATTCACCCCTCCACTTT. It encodes CASSYSNHRGYNSPLHF. J is TRBJ1-6 and V is TRBV6-5; D gene unclear. Trimming stripped 0 bases from V and 4 bases from J, with 13 bases between. CDR3 length equals 17 residues. Per germline, CDR1 MNHEY and CDR2 SVGAGI.

This clonotype showed up just a few times. V is TRBV3-1 and J is TRBJ1-4, with 7 positions matching TRBD1. Germline-derived CDR1 and CDR2 are LGHDT and YNNKEL (reference sequence). The CDR3 sequence is 18 residues long. Trimming at V came to 4 bases and at J to 8 bases, leaving 19 bases not matched to a gene. This CDR3 is CASSLKPARGGYGEKLFF. The CDR3 DNA follows: TGTGCCAGCAGCCTAAAGCCAGCAAGAGGGGGCTACGGCGAAAAACTGTTTTTT.

This clonotype showed up just a few times. This chain joins TRBV4-1 and TRBJ1-4, with D possibly TRBD1 on 6 matching bases. CDR3 length: 17 amino acids. Per germline, CDR1 MGHRA and CDR2 YSYEKL. Trimming left V 2 bases short and J 4 bases short, with 17 bases between. Here the CDR3 DNA reads TGCGCCAGCAGCCAAACAAATCGAGGGGGGATTAATGAAAAACTGTTTTTT. Encoded protein: CASSQTNRGGINEKLFF.

The gene calls are TRBV10-3 and TRBJ1-6; D not certain. CDR1 is ENHRY, CDR2 SYGVKD, per germline. The ends were cut back, 2 bases at V and 10 bases at J, with 12 bases in the middle. The CDR3 extends over 14 amino acids. CDR3 sequence reads: CAISEVGVGSPLHF. The CDR3 DNA reads TGTGCCATCAGTGAGGTCGGGGTTGGGTCACCCCTCCACTTT.

This clonotype was seen at least ten times. This chain uses TRBV30 with TRBJ2-1, with 11 bases identical to TRBD2. Germline V lookup: CDR1 GTSNPN, CDR2 SVGIG (reference sequence). The junction had 5 bases not matched to a gene; V was cut back by 1 base and J by 3 bases. The CDR3 contains 16 residues. The CDR3 reads CAWSGLAGGDYNEQFF. The CDR3 DNA sequence: TGTGCCTGGAGTGGGCTAGCGGGGGGCGACTACAATGAGCAGTTCTTC.

The J gene is TRBJ1-1, the V gene TRBV7-9; TRBD1 matches 7 bases. Germline V CDR1 and CDR2: SEHNR, FQNEAQ (reference sequence). The CDR3 sequence is 14 residues long. Unmatched junction bases numbered 9, after V lost 5 bases and J lost 6 bases. The CDR3 is CASSLQGGRAEAFF. The CDR3 DNA is TGTGCCAGCAGCCTGCAGGGGGGTCGTGCTGAAGCTTTCTTT.

The rearrangement links TRBV2 to TRBJ1-5; D is perhaps TRBD1 (5 bases). CDR3 length: 14 residues. Germline V gene sequence: CDR1 SNHLY, CDR2 FYNNEI. V shed 6 bases and J shed 5 bases, with 14 bases lying between them. The CDR3 loop reads CASSGDGGDQPQHF. The CDR3 DNA reads TGTGCCAGCAGCGGGGACGGCGGGGATCAGCCCCAGCATTTT.

This clonotype was observed at least ten times. V and J are TRBV7-8 and TRBJ2-5, with 7 bases matching TRBD1. The CDR3 extends over 15 amino acids. After removal of 3 bases from V and 1 base from J, the junction contained 5 bases not matched to a gene. The V gene's germline CDR1 is SGHVS and CDR2 FQNEAQ. The CDR3 protein is CASSLGTAVQETQYF. CDR3 coding DNA: TGTGCCAGCAGCTTGGGGACAGCTGTCCAAGAGACCCAGTACTTC.

In its sample, this clonotype was seen a few times. The chain is built from TRBV4-2 and TRBJ2-1; 10 bases map to TRBD2. Looked up from germline, CDR1 is LGHNA and CDR2 is YNFKEQ. The ends lost 6 bases at V and 7 bases at J; junction bases unmatched: 6. This CDR3 contains 14 residues. The CDR3, as DNA: TGTGCCAGCAGATTAGCGGGGGGCACGAATGAGCAGTTCTTC. Its translation is CASRLAGGTNEQFF.

This clonotype was recorded a few times. This chain joins TRBV5-1 and TRBJ2-7; D is possibly TRBD1 (5 bases). CDR3 size: 13 residues. Germline V CDR1 and CDR2: SGHRS, YFSETQ. V was trimmed by 1 base and J by 4 bases, leaving 9 bases between them. The CDR3 region has the DNA TGCGCCAGCAGCTTGTCAGGGCGGTACGAGCAGTACTTC. Translating it yields CASSLSGRYEQYF.

This clonotype showed up just a few times. The chain joins TRBV5-6 to TRBJ2-7; possibly TRBD1 or TRBD2 for D (5 bases each). The CDR3 is 15 amino acids. Looked up from germline, CDR1 is SGHDT and CDR2 is YYEEEE. Trimming cost V 4 bases and J 2 bases, with 16 bases left between them. DNA of the CDR3: TGTGCCAGCAGCATACCGGGACGGAGAACCTACGAGCAGTACTTC. Its protein product is CASSIPGRRTYEQYF.

The table lists this clonotype with many counts. The gene calls are TRBV7-9 and TRBJ1-4; D possibly corresponds to TRBD1 (5 bases). The V end was cut by 5 bases, the J end by 6 bases, with 16 bases between. Germline V CDR1 and CDR2: SEHNR, FQNEAQ (reference sequence). The CDR3 has 15 amino acids. The CDR3 is CASSPDSASHEKLFF. The CDR3 nucleotides read TGTGCCAGCAGCCCAGACAGCGCCAGCCATGAAAAACTGTTTTTT.

The chain recombines TRBV7-9 with TRBJ2-1; TRBD1 matches 8 bases. This CDR3 contains 14 residues. V gave up 6 bases and J gave up 8 bases; unmatched junction bases: 9. Looked up from germline, CDR1 is SEHNR and CDR2 is FQNEAQ (reference sequence). CDR3 sequence: CASRKRTGSDEQFF. CDR3 DNA: TGTGCCAGCAGGAAAAGGACAGGGTCCGATGAGCAGTTCTTC.

This rearrangement joins TRBV5-1 to TRBJ2-5; unclear D gene. CDR1 and CDR2 from the germline V gene are SGHRS and YFSETQ. Trimming cost V 2 bases and J 1 base, with 9 bases left between them. This CDR3 has 14 amino acids. The CDR3 bases are TGCGCCAGCAGCTTCGGTCAGTCCCAAGAGACCCAGTACTTC. Protein sequence: CASSFGQSQETQYF.

The chain couples TRBV27 to TRBJ2-3, with D hard to call. The CDR3 has 14 amino acids. V dropped 5 bases and J dropped 0 bases, with 9 bases sitting between them. Germline V gene lookup returns CDR1 MNHEY and CDR2 SMNVEV (reference sequence). The CDR3 reads CASSPLPSTDTQYF. In DNA, the CDR3 is TGTGCCAGCAGTCCTCTACCTAGCACAGATACGCAGTATTTT.

In its sample, this clonotype was seen many times. The CDR3 region has the DNA TGTGCCAGCAGTGCGGGACAGGCAGTCAACATTCAGTACTTC. Translated: CASSAGQAVNIQYF. This sequence joins TRBV28 and TRBJ2-4; 8 bases agree with TRBD1. Unmatched junction bases numbered 7, after V lost 5 bases and J lost 7 bases. From germline, CDR1 is MDHEN and CDR2 SYDVKM. The CDR3 has 14 residues.

Many counts were recorded for this clonotype. V gene TRBV10-3 combines with J gene TRBJ2-3; D remains unclear. With 2 bases removed from V and 5 bases from J, the gap between germline ends came to 11 bases. Germline V gene data show CDR1 as ENHRY and CDR2 as SYGVKD. This CDR3 region has 14 residues. The CDR3 DNA is TGTGCCATCAGTGAGAAAGGCCTGGAAGATACGCAGTATTTT. This gives the protein CAISEKGLEDTQYF.